This entry features one T cell receptor beta chain sequence. Its antigen remains unidentified. Base qualities are not at hand, and no much larger clone is one base apart. The data were taken from a study of CD39 and CD103 CD8 tumor-infiltrating T cells (dated by TCRdb to 2017 to 2018). With respect to the entire study: An HPV-positive HNSCC, an HPV-negative HNSCC, an ovarian cancer and a melanoma patient were represented in the repertoire comparisons shown. TCRbeta CDR3 deep sequencing compared repertoires of CD8 TIL subsets defined by CD103 and CD39 with peripheral memory CD8 T cells. The study at large found these results: Clonotypes from DN TILs largely overlapped with peripheral memory CD8 repertoires, while clonotypes from DP TILs were only rarely found in blood or uninvolved lymph node. Compared with DN and SP CD8 TILs and with blood memory CD8 T cells, DP CD8 TILs appeared more oligoclonal, with the top 30 clonotypes covering about 50-90%.

The junction carries 14 bases between V and J, which are trimmed by 7 bases and 4 bases respectively. In the germline V gene (reference sequence), CDR1 corresponds to MNHEY and CDR2 to SMNVEV. The CDR3 spans 14 residues, from the cysteine through the phenylalanine. Only the CDR3 region is kept as DNA, spanning 42 bases read in frame from base 1. For each subset, between about 8,500 and 100,000 sorted cells were used for genomic DNA extraction with the DNeasy Blood and Tissue Kit. The TCRbeta V-J or V-D-J regions were sequenced and mapped through the immunoSEQ service, and coverage above 10x per sample was achieved. The source study handled its data this way. Only productive rearrangements exported from the immunoSEQ Analyzer platform were analyzed, with clonality assessed on the 500 most abundant clones. The Morisita-Horn similarity index and the Jaccard index were used to quantify repertoire overlap between populations. Morisita-Horn similarity between CD8 T-cell subset TCR repertoires was measured in about 6 cancer patients. TCRdb carries this immuneACCESS record with in-frame sequences only. Its versions omit some clonotypes, under half of them owing to an unresolved V gene in the studies checked, with the rest unexplained. The DNA gave D and trimming, while V, J and clone size come from that table. The sample table contains under 20,000 clones; only one count was recorded for approximately 90% of them. 4.3% of the sample comes from the top ten.

No therapy was being received by patients at the time of sample collection, although prior treatments had ranged from chemotherapy, radiotherapy, surgery and immunotherapy to none. After thawing, cells were enriched for T lymphocytes using a negative-selection kit, and EpCAM beads were added for tumor-infiltrating lymphocytes. Memory CD8 T cells were sorted as CD8+CD4-CD45RA- cells regardless of CCR7 expression. Peripheral blood mononuclear cells were obtained using a Ficoll-Paque PLUS gradient and were cryopreserved prior to analysis. Populations were sorted on a FACSAria II to 97% to 99% purity, and cell pellets were frozen without culture for TCR sequencing.

The TCR originated in a human donor with head and neck squamous cell carcinoma. Sequencing was done on a sample of CD8+ T cells sorted from blood. The cell subset or site label on this specimen signifies: total memory CD8 T cells (CD45RA-CCR7+/-) from blood or uninvolved lymph node. This chain joins TRBV27 to TRBJ1-5; TRBD1 is a weak D gene call, 5 bases matching. The CDR3 region has the sequence CASTPGGENQPQHF. Here is the DNA: TGTGCCAGCACCCCCGGGGGGGAGAATCAGCCCCAGCATTTT.